This is a list of T cell receptor beta chains from one sample in a study of beta chain features in type 1 diabetes. Clones were read by immunoSEQ multiplex PCR, and TCRdb kept only the in-frame ones, dropping some. The sample has 600,000 to 700,000 clones; 10% to 15% are singletons. The sequenced sample consisted of naive CD4+ T cells from blood. Receptor source: a man aged 18 to 30 with type 1 diabetes. Each CDR3 is given with its conserved first and last residue. The D gene is left open where the match is weak. The listing skips clone size in some rows; elsewhere it reads once, few, many or a size class.

D gene	clone size	V gene	J gene	CDR3 DNA	CDR3 protein
-	-	TRBV7-2	TRBJ2-2	TGTGCCAGCAGCCCCGAGGGCTCGAACACCGGGGAGCTGTTTTTT	CASSPEGSNTGELFF
TRBD1	-	TRBV7-9	TRBJ2-7	TGTGCCAGCAGCTTAGAGGGTCTACAGGGGGGCTACGAGCAGTACTTC	CASSLEGLQGGYEQYF
-	few	TRBV5-1	TRBJ2-5	TGCGCCAGCAGCCATGAAAGGGCGGAGACCCAGTACTTC	CASSHERAETQYF
-	few	TRBV6-5	TRBJ2-7	TGTGCCAGCAGTTCCCGCGGCGAGCAGTACTTC	CASSSRGEQYF
TRBD2	few	TRBV7-9	TRBJ2-5	TGTGCCAGCAGCCCTCGACTAGCGGGGGTACAAGAGACCCAGTACTTC	CASSPRLAGVQETQYF
-	-	TRBV7-7	TRBJ2-2	TGTGCTAGCAGCCATGACCTCCTGCACAACACCGGGGAGCTGTTTTTT	CASSHDLLHNTGELFF
-	-	TRBV10-3	TRBJ1-1	TGTGCCATCTCACTGGGGGGAGAGATGGCTGAAGCTTTCTTT	CAISLGGEMAEAFF
-	-	TRBV19	TRBJ1-2	TGTGCCAGTAATGGAGGCTATGGCTACACCTTC	CASNGGYGYTF
TRBD1	-	TRBV6-5	TRBJ1-5	TGTGCCAGCAGCCACGGACAGGTCAAGGGGCCCCAGCATTTT	CASSHGQVKGPQHF
-	-	TRBV10-1	TRBJ2-5	TGCGCCAGCAGCGGAGAGTACCAAGAGACCCAGTACTTC	CASSGEYQETQYF
-	few	TRBV2	TRBJ1-5	TGTGCCAGCAGTGAGTGGCAGGACAATCAGCCCCAGCATTTT	CASSEWQDNQPQHF
-	-	TRBV2	TRBJ2-5	TGTGCCAGCACTAGGACAGAAGAGACCCAGTACTTC	CASTRTEETQYF
-	-	TRBV5-4	TRBJ2-5	TGTGCCAGCAGCTTGCAGTGGGGTGGGGAGACCCAGTACTTC	CASSLQWGGETQYF
-	-	TRBV28	TRBJ1-1	TGTGCCAGCACTTTAGAGGCTGAAGCTTTCTTT	CASTLEAEAFF
TRBD2	-	TRBV9	TRBJ2-2	TGTGCCAGCAGCATCCGCGCGGGAGATAACACCGGGGAGCTGTTTTTT	CASSIRAGDNTGELFF
-	-	TRBV4-1	TRBJ2-4	TGCGCCAGCAGCCAAGTCCTGGACAAGAACATTCAGTACTTC	CASSQVLDKNIQYF
TRBD1	-	TRBV5-1	TRBJ1-2	TGCGCCAGCAGCAAACAACAGGGGGAGGACTATGGCTACACCTTC	CASSKQQGEDYGYTF
TRBD2	few	TRBV14	TRBJ2-5	TGTGCCAGCAGCCAAGGATGGGCGGGGGGCCAAGAGACCCAGTACTTC	CASSQGWAGGQETQYF
-	-	TRBV6-1	TRBJ2-2	TGTGCCAGCAATAGGGCAACCGGGGAGCTGTTTTTT	CASNRATGELFF
-	-	TRBV15	TRBJ2-6	TGTGCCACCAGCAGAGTAAGCTCTGGGGCCAACGTCCTGACTTTC	CATSRVSSGANVLTF
-	few	TRBV29-1	TRBJ2-1	TGCAGCGCCTCCCCCCCGGCTACAGGTAATCGTGAGCAGTTCTTC	CSASPPATGNREQFF
-	few	TRBV7-2	TRBJ2-1	TGTGCCAGCAGCTTAAGGGCCAACTGGGGTGAGCAGTTCTTC	CASSLRANWGEQFF
-	-	TRBV7-9	TRBJ2-5	TGTGCCAGCAGCTCACCCGGGACATTGGGGGAGACCCAGTACTTC	CASSSPGTLGETQYF
-	few	TRBV4-1	TRBJ2-3	TGCGCCAGCAGCCACCCGATTGGGTTGTCTAGCGGCACAGATACGCAGTATTTT	CASSHPIGLSSGTDTQYF
TRBD2	-	TRBV10-3	TRBJ2-1	TGTGCCATCAGTGAGTCCGGGACTAGCGGATCCTACAATGAGCAGTTCTTC	CAISESGTSGSYNEQFF
TRBD1	-	TRBV7-9	TRBJ2-7	TGTGCCAGCAGCCCGGACCAGGGGGCCTACGAGCAGTACTTC	CASSPDQGAYEQYF
TRBD1	-	TRBV30	TRBJ1-2	TGTGCCTGGAGCCGACAGGGGCCCGGCGGTTACACCTTC	CAWSRQGPGGYTF
-	-	TRBV30	TRBJ1-1	TGTGCCTGGAGTGGACGGTTGAACACTGAAGCTTTCTTT	CAWSGRLNTEAFF
-	-	TRBV29-1	TRBJ2-1	TGCAGCGTTGAAGTAGCCTGGGCCTCCTACAATGAGCAGTTCTTC	CSVEVAWASYNEQFF
TRBD1	few	TRBV7-9	TRBJ1-2	TGTGCCAGCAGCCTCTACATAACCGGGACAGAGAACTATGGCTACACCTTC	CASSLYITGTENYGYTF
TRBD2	few	TRBV27	TRBJ2-1	TGTGCCAGCAGGACTAGCGGGCGGTGGAATGAGCAGTTCTTC	CASRTSGRWNEQFF
-	few	TRBV5-6	TRBJ2-1	TGTGCCAGCAGCTTCAGAAGGGGATATTACAATGAGCAGTTCTTC	CASSFRRGYYNEQFF
TRBD2	once	TRBV19	TRBJ2-7	TGTGCCAGCCGGACTAGCGGAGGGAACGAGCAGTACTTC	CASRTSGGNEQYF
-	-	TRBV30	TRBJ1-2	TGTGCCTGGAGTAAAGACAGGACCTATGGCTACACCTTC	CAWSKDRTYGYTF
-	few	TRBV6-6	TRBJ2-1	TGTGCCAGCAGTTATGGGGACACGTCTTACAATGAGCAGTTCTTC	CASSYGDTSYNEQFF
-	-	TRBV5-1	TRBJ2-7	TGCGCCAGCAGCTTGGATCGGGTGGAGTACTTC	CASSLDRVEYF
TRBD1	few	TRBV6-1	TRBJ2-7	TGTGCCAGCGTTGGGACAGGACAAGCGATCTACGAGCAGTACTTC	CASVGTGQAIYEQYF
TRBD1	-	TRBV5-1	TRBJ2-1	TGCGCCAGCAGCTTAAAAGGGGGCGCGAACTACAATGAGCAGTTCTTC	CASSLKGGANYNEQFF
-	-	TRBV30	TRBJ1-1	TGTGCCTGGACGAGGGGGTGGGCCGTGAACACTGAAGCTTTCTTT	CAWTRGWAVNTEAFF
-	-	TRBV7-9	TRBJ2-3	TGTGCCAGCAGCACGAACAGGGAATTAGCAGATACGCAGTATTTT	CASSTNRELADTQYF
-	-	TRBV29-1	TRBJ2-2	TGCAGCGTTGAAGATGAGGTTCGGGAGCTGTTTTTT	CSVEDEVRELFF
-	-	TRBV27	TRBJ1-5	TGTGCCAGCAGCCGCAGTACAAATCAGCCCCAGCATTTT	CASSRSTNQPQHF